This T cell receptor beta chain comes out of a study of technical replicates of blood from several donors. Repertoires were generated with immunoSEQ multiplex PCR, while TCRdb's copy carries only in-frame clones and drops some. The sample has about 66,000 clones, 90% to 95% seen once; the top ten hold over 4%. Germline CDR1 reads ENHRY; CDR2 reads SYGVKD. The CDR3 is made up of 14 amino acids. Trimming removed 10 bases from V and 5 bases from J, with 18 bases in between. The TCR comes from a human donor in good health. Some clones in this sample may be carry-over from other donors' samples. This chain joins TRBV10-3 and TRBJ1-5; D is unclear. Sequenced input: PBMCs. The CDR3 reads CASSVRRTDQPQHF. The CDR3 DNA sequence: TGTGCCAGCTCAGTGCGTAGGACTGATCAGCCCCAGCATTTT.